This T cell receptor (beta chain) was observed in a study of blood T cell repertoires in COVID-19. Each participant's cohort was designated according to participant-reported clinical history. V was cut by 6 bases and J by 7 bases, with 22 bases left in between. This CDR3 has 15 amino acids. CDR1 and CDR2 from the germline V gene are KGHSH and LQKENI. The data were produced by immunoSEQ multiplex PCR, yet TCRdb's version contains in-frame clones alone and is incomplete. There are 200,000 to 300,000 clones in the sample; more than 75% occur only once, and approximately 2.1% lies in the top ten. The TCR was taken from a woman aged 50 to 60 who had recovered from COVID-19. This sequence joins TRBV18 and TRBJ2-7, with D possibly being TRBD1 (5 bases). Sequencing was done on a sample of PBMCs or T cells enriched from blood (not recorded which). This chain's CDR3 is CASSNAGSPMEEQYF. The DNA of the CDR3 is TGTGCCAGCTCCAATGCAGGGTCCCCGATGGAGGAGCAGTACTTC.